One sample yielded the 18 T cell receptor beta chains listed below, sequenced in a study of T-cell reconstitution after alpha-beta-depleted transplantation in children. Library preparation (for TCRbeta) was performed with unique molecular identifiers. TCRdb recomputed calls from the PCR reads with MiXCR, one row per CDR3 protein. The table has 540,000 or so distinct CDR3 sequences, around 23% seen once; the top ten hold roughly an eighth. The sample consisted of PBMCs, mostly from graft donor cells, taken 360 days after TCRalphabeta/CD19-depleted stem cell transplant. Receptor source: a boy younger than two who had a stem cell transplant for acute myeloid leukemia, so the T cells may come from the graft donor.

There are many counts of this clonotype. This chain joins TRBV6-5 and TRBJ2-5; TRBD2 agrees at 7 bases. V lost 4 bases to trimming and J lost 7 bases; unmatched junction nucleotides: 12. The CDR3 is made up of 15 amino acids. Germline V lookup: CDR1 MNHEY, CDR2 SVGAGI. The CDR3 DNA reads TGTGCCAGCAGTTCACAAAGACGGGAGGCGGGGACCCAGTACTTC. This gives the protein CASSSQRREAGTQYF.

This clonotype appeared a few times. The V and J genes are TRBV4-3 and TRBJ1-4; D remains ambiguous. V lost 2 bases and J 4 bases, leaving 11 bases between the germline ends. The CDR3 sequence is 15 residues long. Germline CDR1 reads LGHNA; CDR2 reads YSLEER. The CDR3 region has the DNA TGCGCCAGCAGCCAATCTGGACGGCATAATGAAAAACTGTTTTTT. Amino acids: CASSQSGRHNEKLFF.

This clonotype was counted ten times or more. This rearrangement joins TRBV5-1 to TRBJ2-1; D may be TRBD1 or TRBD2 (6 bases each). The CDR3 totals 16 residues. Germline V gene data show CDR1 as SGHRS and CDR2 as YFSETQ. V was pared by 3 bases and J by 10 bases, with 23 bases between. The CDR3 nucleotides are TGCGCCAGCAGCTCGGGAGAGGGGGTAGGCACTTTAGAGCAGTTCTTC. This codes for CASSSGEGVGTLEQFF.

The chain has TRBV11-2 and TRBJ2-1; possible D gene TRBD2, 5 bases. Germline lookup yields CDR1 SGHAT and CDR2 FQNNGV. The CDR3 has 12 amino acids. With 0 bases removed from V and 9 bases from J, the gap between germline ends came to 6 bases. The CDR3: CASSLEGSEQFF. In nucleotides, the CDR3 is TGTGCCAGCAGCTTAGAAGGGAGTGAGCAGTTCTTC. The full variable domain, completed using reference TRBV11-2 and TRBJ2-1, is EAGVAQSPRYKIIEKRQSVAFWCNPISGHATLYWYQQILGQGPKLLIQFQNNGVVDDSQLPKDRFSAERLKGVDSTLKIQPAKLEDSAVYLCASSLEGSEQFFGPGTRLTVL.

The rearrangement uses TRBV4-3 and TRBJ2-5; 9 bases agree with TRBD1. CDR3 length equals 17 residues. Trimming removed 0 bases from V and 3 bases from J; junction bases left unmatched: 8. Germline CDR1 is LGHNA and CDR2 is YSLEER. CDR3 loop: CASSQDKGQGGEETQYF. DNA for the CDR3: TGCGCCAGCAGCCAAGATAAGGGACAGGGTGGGGAAGAGACCCAGTACTTC.

The chain carries TRBV28 and TRBJ2-7; tentative D call: TRBD1 (6 bases). From germline, CDR1 is MDHEN and CDR2 SYDVKM. This CDR3 spans 13 amino acids. V was shortened by 2 bases and J by 5 bases, with 10 bases between the two germline ends. The CDR3 DNA follows: TGTGCCAGCAGTTTAGTGCCAGGGGACGAGCAGTACGTC. Translating gives CASSLVPGDEQYV.

This clonotype was seen more than once but under ten times. J is TRBJ2-2 and V is TRBV14; D gene ambiguous. Trimming took off 0 bases at V and 1 base at J, with 6 bases between the two ends. Looked up from germline, CDR1 is SGHDN and CDR2 is FVKESK. The CDR3 consists of 15 residues. The CDR3 DNA sequence: TGTGCCAGCAGCCAAGATCTAGGGAACACCGGGGAGCTGTTTTTT. Amino acid sequence: CASSQDLGNTGELFF. The variable domain in full, completed from reference TRBV14 and TRBJ2-2, reads EAGVTQFPSHSVIEKGQTVTLRCDPISGHDNLYWYRRVMGKEIKFLLHFVKESKQDESGMPNNRFLAERTGGTYSTLKVQPAELEDSGVYFCASSQDLGNTGELFFGEGSRLTVL.

V and J are TRBV15 and TRBJ2-2; 7 nucleotides match TRBD1. The J segment lost 1 base and the V segment lost 6 bases, leaving 2 bases of the junction unmatched. The CDR3 contains 14 residues. CDR1 is LNHNV and CDR2 is YYDKDF in the germline V gene (reference sequence). DNA for the CDR3: TGTGCCACCAGGAGACAGGGGAACACCGGGGAGCTGTTTTTT. It is translated as CATRRQGNTGELFF.

This clonotype was observed a few times. The chain couples TRBV20-1 to TRBJ2-3, with D unclear. This CDR3 has 13 amino acids. CDR1 DFQATT and CDR2 SNEGSKA come from the germline V gene (reference sequence). With 5 bases removed from V and 0 bases from J, the gap between germline ends came to 9 bases. The CDR3 DNA is TGCAGTGCTCCTTATTCAAGCACAGATACGCAGTATTTT. Its protein product is CSAPYSSTDTQYF.

This clonotype was detected only a few times. This chain connects TRBV29-1 to TRBJ2-6; 8 bases fit TRBD2. The CDR3 has 15 amino acids. Germline values: CDR1 SQVTM, CDR2 ANQGSEA. V trimming: 6 bases; J trimming: 10 bases; junction bases outside the gene matches: 14. The CDR3 sequence is CSVASGHGGGNVLTF. The CDR3 coding sequence is TGCAGCGTCGCTTCTGGACACGGGGGGGGAAACGTCCTGACTTTC. The full variable domain, its missing parts supplied by reference TRBV29-1 and TRBJ2-6, is SAVISQKPSRDICQRGTSLTIQCQVDSQVTMMFWYRQQPGQSLTLIATANQGSEATYESGFVIDKFPISRPNLTFSTLTVSNMSPEDSSIYLCSVASGHGGGNVLTFGAGSRLTVL.

This clonotype was recorded at least ten times. The chain links TRBV7-3 to TRBJ1-2, with no clear D. This CDR3 spans 13 amino acids. Germline V lookup: CDR1 SGHTA, CDR2 FQGTGA. With 1 base removed from V and 8 bases from J, the gap between germline ends came to 11 bases. In DNA form, the CDR3 reads TGTGCCAGCAGCTTAAGTTGGGTTGGAGGCTACACCTTC. Protein: CASSLSWVGGYTF. The complete variable domain, with remaining parts taken from reference TRBV7-3 and TRBJ1-2, reads GAGVSQTPSNKVTEKGKYVELRCDPISGHTALYWYRQSLGQGPEFLIYFQGTGAADDSGLPNDRFFAVRPEGSVSTLKIQRTERGDSAVYLCASSLSWVGGYTFGSGTRLTVV.

This clonotype showed up just a few times. The chain couples TRBV6-2 or TRBV6-3 to TRBJ2-3, with TRBD1 identical over 9 bases. The CDR3 has 15 amino acids. With 1 base clipped from V and 2 bases from J, the junction kept 1 base outside the gene matches. Germline lookup yields CDR1 MNHEY and CDR2 SVGEGT. In nucleotides, the CDR3 is TGTGCCAGCAGTTACTGGGACAGGGACACAGATACGCAGTATTTT. Protein sequence: CASSYWDRDTDTQYF.

This clonotype was observed at least ten times. The chain links TRBV20-1 to TRBJ2-7, with D tentatively TRBD1 (5 bases). V gave up 6 bases and J gave up 3 bases, with 9 bases separating them. The CDR3 is 11 amino acids. Germline V gene lookup returns CDR1 DFQATT and CDR2 SNEGSKA (reference sequence). The CDR3 sequence: CSARQFYEQYV. The CDR3, as DNA: TGCAGTGCCAGACAGTTCTACGAGCAGTACGTC.

This clonotype has a handful of counts. The V gene is TRBV6-2 or TRBV6-3, the J gene TRBJ2-6; D call uncertain. CDR1 MNHEY and CDR2 SVGEGT come from the germline V gene. V gave up 8 bases and J gave up 2 bases, with 19 bases separating them. The CDR3 is 17 residues long. CDR3 in amino acids: CASEAKGLLTGANVLTF. The CDR3 bases are TGTGCCAGCGAGGCTAAAGGGCTCCTCACTGGGGCCAACGTCCTGACTTTC.

This clonotype has only a few counts. This chain connects TRBV12-3 or TRBV12-4 to TRBJ2-7, with D unresolved. This CDR3 is built from 14 residues. The V and J ends lost 7 bases and 0 bases respectively, with 13 bases between them. Here the CDR3 DNA reads TGTGCCAGCATGTGGCGGCTAAGCTCCTACGAGCAGTACGTC. Its protein is CASMWRLSSYEQYV.

This clonotype was counted at least ten times. This sequence joins TRBV29-1 and TRBJ1-3, with TRBD1 matching over 7 bases. This CDR3 spans 15 amino acids. The V and J ends lost 4 bases and 2 bases, in that order; junction bases with no gene match: 8. Germline loops: CDR1 SQVTM, CDR2 ANQGSEA. This CDR3 is CSVVKGAQPGNTIYF. The CDR3 DNA is TGCAGCGTTGTTAAGGGGGCGCAGCCTGGAAACACCATATATTTT.

This clonotype was counted many times. The chain recombines TRBV6-5 with TRBJ2-1; 7 nucleotides align to TRBD2. CDR1 is MNHEY and CDR2 is SVGAGI in the germline V gene. The ends lost 7 bases at V and 6 bases at J; junction bases unmatched: 6. The CDR3 contains 13 residues. This CDR3 is CASNERGVNEQFF. Written as DNA, the CDR3 is TGTGCCAGCAACGAACGGGGGGTCAATGAGCAGTTCTTC.

The rearrangement joins TRBV7-2 to TRBJ2-5, with 7 bases that match TRBD1. Per the germline V gene, CDR1 is SGHTA and CDR2 is FQGNSA. V lost 5 bases, J lost 2 bases, and 11 bases stayed unmatched. The length of the CDR3 is 16 residues. The CDR3 spells CASSHPTGVYQETQYF. The CDR3 DNA reads as TGTGCCAGCAGCCATCCCACAGGGGTTTATCAAGAGACCCAGTACTTC.